The rows below give T cell receptor beta chains drawn from one sample of a study of beta chain features in type 1 diabetes. Measured with immunoSEQ multiplex PCR; TCRdb has only the in-frame clones, and not every one. Among roughly 300,000 clones, 7% to 10% were seen once, and the ten largest hold roughly 1%. The sequencing sample was made of central memory CD4+ T cells from blood. The receptors derive from a man between 25 and 39 years old with type 1 diabetes. CDR3s leave out the opening cysteine and the closing phenylalanine or tryptophan. The order of the fields is CDR3 protein, V gene, J gene.

CDR3aa: ASSPTIGDPYGYT
v_gene: TRBV10-1
j_gene: TRBJ1-2

CDR3aa: ASSERKRGRAKNIQY
v_gene: TRBV10-1
j_gene: TRBJ2-4

CDR3aa: ASSDRENGYT
v_gene: TRBV6-6
j_gene: TRBJ1-2

CDR3aa: STGVETQY
v_gene: TRBV20-1
j_gene: TRBJ2-5

CDR3aa: ASSVPTGTGHEQY
v_gene: TRBV5-6
j_gene: TRBJ2-7

CDR3aa: ASSAARASGTYEQY
v_gene: TRBV9
j_gene: TRBJ2-7

CDR3aa: ASSSGQGDGYT
v_gene: TRBV28
j_gene: TRBJ1-2

CDR3aa: ASSLASHREVSPLH
v_gene: TRBV7-9
j_gene: TRBJ1-6

CDR3aa: ASSGLAATSYNEQF
v_gene: TRBV27
j_gene: TRBJ2-1

CDR3aa: ASSSLLGETQY
v_gene: TRBV7-2
j_gene: TRBJ2-5

CDR3aa: ASSEAGIYEQY
v_gene: TRBV2
j_gene: TRBJ2-7

CDR3aa: ASSETYQETQY
v_gene: TRBV10-1
j_gene: TRBJ2-5

CDR3aa: ASSGQGLPDTQY
v_gene: TRBV5-1
j_gene: TRBJ2-3

CDR3aa: ASRESGAAGYNEQF
v_gene: TRBV6-6
j_gene: TRBJ2-1

CDR3aa: ASSLVGEKETQY
v_gene: TRBV5-6
j_gene: TRBJ2-5

CDR3aa: ASSSRDATDTQY
v_gene: TRBV7-2
j_gene: TRBJ2-3

CDR3aa: ASSFTAYNEQF
v_gene: TRBV5-4
j_gene: TRBJ2-1

CDR3aa: ASSAWGQGVSGANVLT
v_gene: TRBV13
j_gene: TRBJ2-6

CDR3aa: ASSGGRSETQY
v_gene: TRBV2
j_gene: TRBJ2-5

CDR3aa: ASGQGQSLNTGELF
v_gene: TRBV5-1
j_gene: TRBJ2-2

CDR3aa: ASSRQDRAYGYT
v_gene: TRBV28
j_gene: TRBJ1-2

CDR3aa: ASSPDYNEQF
v_gene: TRBV5-1
j_gene: TRBJ2-1

CDR3aa: ASSPGTSGGAWV
v_gene: TRBV28
j_gene: TRBJ2-3

CDR3aa: ASSQDRGSHGYT
v_gene: TRBV23-1
j_gene: TRBJ1-2

CDR3aa: ASSSGFTGELF
v_gene: TRBV6-5
j_gene: TRBJ2-2

CDR3aa: ASSPFRRGGPDTQY
v_gene: TRBV7-9
j_gene: TRBJ2-3

CDR3aa: ASSVVPGASTDTQY
v_gene: TRBV5-1
j_gene: TRBJ2-3

CDR3aa: ASKQGLTYEQY
v_gene: TRBV28
j_gene: TRBJ2-7

CDR3aa: ASSPLVRTEAF
v_gene: TRBV18
j_gene: TRBJ1-1

CDR3aa: AWSGFRADTQY
v_gene: TRBV30
j_gene: TRBJ2-3

CDR3aa: ASSEPRRGANEAF
v_gene: TRBV6-1
j_gene: TRBJ1-1

CDR3aa: ASSLLQGDNSPLH
v_gene: TRBV5-1
j_gene: TRBJ1-6

CDR3aa: ASSRDNRGNTIY
v_gene: TRBV6-5
j_gene: TRBJ1-3

CDR3aa: ASRRTGGDAKGEQF
v_gene: TRBV25-1
j_gene: TRBJ2-1

CDR3aa: ASSSGLAGGEETQY
v_gene: TRBV11-2
j_gene: TRBJ2-5

CDR3aa: SGGQGNTEAF
v_gene: TRBV29-1
j_gene: TRBJ1-1

CDR3aa: ASSTPEAGGRQPQH
v_gene: TRBV28
j_gene: TRBJ1-5

CDR3aa: ASSLDVWEQF
v_gene: TRBV7-8
j_gene: TRBJ2-1

CDR3aa: ASNLNGVQPQH
v_gene: TRBV6-1
j_gene: TRBJ1-5

CDR3aa: ASSPQGARGYT
v_gene: TRBV5-6
j_gene: TRBJ1-2

CDR3aa: ASSRQGSRDGELF
v_gene: TRBV7-2
j_gene: TRBJ2-2

CDR3aa: ASSLDGTDTQY
v_gene: TRBV7-2
j_gene: TRBJ2-3

CDR3aa: SAKDRYEQY
v_gene: TRBV20-1
j_gene: TRBJ2-7

CDR3aa: ASREVSYNEQF
v_gene: TRBV5-1
j_gene: TRBJ2-1

CDR3aa: ASSPAQIDQPQH
v_gene: TRBV9
j_gene: TRBJ1-5

CDR3aa: ASSPQTGIYNEQF
v_gene: TRBV9
j_gene: TRBJ2-1

CDR3aa: ASSLGTKNTEAF
v_gene: TRBV5-1
j_gene: TRBJ1-1

CDR3aa: ASSQDFGEQY
v_gene: TRBV4-3
j_gene: TRBJ2-7

CDR3aa: ASSLGTSGDPVN
v_gene: TRBV11-2
j_gene: TRBJ2-7

CDR3aa: ALGTTAVSPLH
v_gene: TRBV30
j_gene: TRBJ1-6

CDR3aa: ASSLEEGLFGYT
v_gene: TRBV7-9
j_gene: TRBJ1-2

CDR3aa: ASSYSRGAREQY
v_gene: TRBV6-5
j_gene: TRBJ2-7

CDR3aa: ASSEFSGELF
v_gene: TRBV25-1
j_gene: TRBJ2-2

CDR3aa: ASSSPGGELF
v_gene: TRBV21-1
j_gene: TRBJ2-2

CDR3aa: ASSLSGYGYT
v_gene: TRBV28
j_gene: TRBJ1-2